This T cell receptor beta chain was identified during a study of Graves' ophthalmopathy and Graves' hyperthyroidism. The TCR beta CDR3 regions underwent amplification from RNA transcripts. RT-PCR was first run with HTBI primers, then multiplex PCR in a second round. TCRdb re-called the multiplex PCR reads through MiXCR, storing one row per CDR3 protein. Of approximately 1.2 million distinct CDR3 sequences listed, about 36% are singletons. Patients were excluded if they had other autoimmune diseases or uncontrolled infections, and likewise if pregnancy or lactation applied. The authors diagnosed from clinical symptoms, serum thyroxine, TRAb, thyroid ultrasound and orbital computed tomography. V lost 8 bases to trimming and J lost 11 bases; unmatched junction nucleotides: 8. CDR3 length: 11 residues. The germline V gene encodes CDR1 DFQATT and CDR2 SNEGSKA (reference sequence). Findings and caveats of the study: Detected in blood as well were most expanded thyroid clonotypes with frequency above 0.001. Between ophthalmopathy and stable hyperthyroidism, a 13-signature model drew a separation with around 86% sensitivity and approximately 81% specificity.

This clonotype was counted only a few times. Its antigen remains unidentified. A much larger clonotype is one base distant, so this may be a read error. The V gene is TRBV20-1, the J gene TRBJ1-2; 10 bases map to TRBD1. The receptor was isolated from an adult man with Graves' hyperthyroidism. The source material was peripheral blood or thyroid tissue (not recorded which). CDR3 residues: CSPPGDRGYTF. The CDR3, as DNA: TGCAGTCCGCCCGGGGACAGGGGATACACCTTC.